Included here is one TCR beta chain sequence, with context. The sample is drawn from a study of blood T cell repertoires in COVID-19. Study details: Researchers got acute and convalescent COVID-19 samples from the United States, Italy and Spain.

V dropped 11 bases and J dropped 2; count of bases not matched to a gene: 3. Germline V gene lookup returns CDR1 SEHNR and CDR2 FQNEAQ (reference sequence). The CDR3 sequence is 12 residues long. Here immunoSEQ multiplex PCR was the method, and the copy in TCRdb shows in-frame clones only, minus some. There are around 42,000 clones in the sample; 70% to 90% occur only once, and over 10% lies in the top ten. The sequenced sample was peripheral blood. This receptor was identified in a woman aged 70 to 79 in a cohort sampled during active COVID-19. The gene calls are TRBV7-9 and TRBJ2-7, with 10 bases aligning to TRBD2. In DNA form, the CDR3 reads TGTGCCGACGGACTAGCGGCCTACGAGCAGTACTTC. It translates to CADGLAAYEQYF. The complete variable domain, with remaining parts taken from reference TRBV7-9 and TRBJ2-7, reads DTGVSQNPRHKITKRGQNVTFRCDPISEHNRLYWYRQTLGQGPEFLTYFQNEAQLEKSRLLSDRFSAERPKGSFSTLEIQRTEQGDSAMYLCADGLAAYEQYFGPGTRLTVT.